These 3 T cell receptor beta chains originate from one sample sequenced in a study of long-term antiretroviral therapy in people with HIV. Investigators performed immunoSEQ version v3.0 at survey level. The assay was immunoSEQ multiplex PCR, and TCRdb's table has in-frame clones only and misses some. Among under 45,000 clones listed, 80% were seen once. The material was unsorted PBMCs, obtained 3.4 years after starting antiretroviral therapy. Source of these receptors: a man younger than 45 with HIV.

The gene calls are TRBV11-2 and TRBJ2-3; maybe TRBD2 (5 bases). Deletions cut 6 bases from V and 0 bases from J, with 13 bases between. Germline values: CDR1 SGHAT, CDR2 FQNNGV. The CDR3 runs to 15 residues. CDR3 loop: CASRVTGFSTDTQYF. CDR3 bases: TGTGCCAGCAGGGTAACGGGGTTTAGCACAGATACGCAGTATTTT.

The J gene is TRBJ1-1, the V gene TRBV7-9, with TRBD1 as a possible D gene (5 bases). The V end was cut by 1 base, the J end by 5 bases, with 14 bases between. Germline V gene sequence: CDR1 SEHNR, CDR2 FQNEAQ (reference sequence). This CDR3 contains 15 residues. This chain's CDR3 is CASSLDGKWGTEAFF. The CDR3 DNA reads TGTGCCAGCAGCTTAGATGGGAAATGGGGGACTGAAGCTTTCTTT.

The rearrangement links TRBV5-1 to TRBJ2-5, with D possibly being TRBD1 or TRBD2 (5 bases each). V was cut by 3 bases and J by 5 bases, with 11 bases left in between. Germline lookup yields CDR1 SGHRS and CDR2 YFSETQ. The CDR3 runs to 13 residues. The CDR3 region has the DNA TGCGCCAGCAGCTGGGACCCAGGGGAGACCCAGTACTTC. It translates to CASSWDPGETQYF.